This T cell receptor beta chain was captured by sequencing in a study of CXCR3-negative and CXCR3-positive naive CD8 T cells. Whole-study findings and limits: Diversity was high in both naive subsets and much lower in memory cells. Naive subsets had comparable surface CD5, so TRB CDR3 properties gauged TCR strength. Fresh PBMCs served for most assays, and CXCR3 expression fell partially after cryopreservation. Naive cells that were CXCR3-negative or CXCR3-positive used TRBV-TRBJ genes alike, while memory cells diverged. CXCR3-positive naive cells carried more hydrophobic TRB CDR3s than CXCR3-negative ones.

With UMI labels, 5' RACE was used to prepare the TRB cDNA libraries. TCRdb re-called the 5' RACE reads and catalogs CDR3 proteins one per entry, DNA excluded. This sample's table has around 88,000 distinct CDR3 sequences. Germline lookup yields CDR1 SGHNT and CDR2 YYREEE (reference sequence). The CDR3 runs 16 residues. Details on this clonotype: Its antigen is unknown.

The sequence was collected from a human donor in good health. Some clones in this sample may be carry-over from other donors' samples. The sample consisted of naive CXCR3+ CD8+ T cells from blood. Specified subset: CD45RO-CCR7+CD27+CD95- naive CD8+ T cells expressing CXCR3 (TNR3+). The gene calls are TRBV5-4 and TRBJ2-7; TCRdb's D call of TRBD1 is untestable without DNA. Here the CDR3 reads CASSSSTDGYPGEQYF.